These 5 T cell receptor beta chains share one sample of origin, sequenced in a study of technical replicates of blood from a few donors. Method: immunoSEQ multiplex PCR; TCRdb's copy keeps in-frame clones and lacks some. The top ten hold 0.25% of the sample, which has about 73,000 clones, roughly 93% seen once. Sequencing used T cells isolated from PBMCs. The receptors stem from a human donor in good health.

The chain recombines TRBV2 with TRBJ2-3; 12 bases fit TRBD2. Trimming took 9 bases from V and 0 from J; bases not matched to a gene: 13. CDR1 and CDR2 from the germline V gene are SNHLY and FYNNEI. The CDR3 runs 18 residues. CDR3 sequence (DNA): TGTGCCAGGCGGCCGGTCTGGACTAGCGGGGCTAGCACAGATACGCAGTATTTT. As protein: CARRPVWTSGASTDTQYF. Together with reference TRBV2 and TRBJ2-3, the CDR3 gives the full variable domain: EPEVTQTPSHQVTQMGQEVILRCVPISNHLYFYWYRQILGQKVEFLVSFYNNEISEKSEIFDDQFSVERPDGSNFTLKIRSTKLEDSAMYFCARRPVWTSGASTDTQYFGPGTRLTVL.

The rearrangement joins TRBV27 to TRBJ2-1; 11 bases are a match to TRBD2. The CDR3 is made up of 16 amino acids. Germline loops: CDR1 MNHEY, CDR2 SMNVEV (reference sequence). V shed 3 bases, J shed 3 bases, and the junction held 4 bases outside the gene matches. Here the CDR3 reads CASSFDSGGVYNEQFF. DNA of the CDR3: TGTGCCAGCAGTTTCGATAGCGGGGGGGTCTACAATGAGCAGTTCTTC.

This clone was recorded once. The chain employs TRBV14 and TRBJ2-7; weak D call: TRBD2 (6 bases). CDR3 length: 14 residues. The germline gives CDR1 SGHDN, CDR2 FVKESK. V was trimmed by 6 bases and J by 6 bases, leaving 18 bases between them. CDR3 region: CASSRDSGIFEQYF. The DNA for the CDR3 is TGTGCCAGCAGTCGGGACTCCGGAATCTTCGAGCAGTACTTC. The entire variable domain, with the rest obtained from reference TRBV14 and TRBJ2-7, is as follows: EAGVTQFPSHSVIEKGQTVTLRCDPISGHDNLYWYRRVMGKEIKFLLHFVKESKQDESGMPNNRFLAERTGGTYSTLKVQPAELEDSGVYFCASSRDSGIFEQYFGPGTRLTVT.

This chain connects TRBV7-8 to TRBJ2-1; TRBD2 agrees at 9 bases. The CDR3 contains 14 residues. V shed 5 bases and J 9 bases; nucleotides not matched to a gene: 8. Germline V gene lookup returns CDR1 SGHVS and CDR2 FQNEAQ. CDR3 DNA sequence: TGTGCCAGCAGCCTGGGACTAGCTGGAGGTGAGCAGTTCTTC. It encodes CASSLGLAGGEQFF.

This clone has a single count. Germline is not matched at one junction end, which may reflect a read error. CDR3 bases: TGCACCAGCAGCTTAGTTGGTGGCAACTATGGCTACACCTTC. Its translation is CTSSLVGGNYGYTF. The rearrangement links TRBV5-1 to TRBJ1-2, with D unresolved. The CDR3 is 14 amino acids. CDR1 is SGHRS, CDR2 YFSETQ, per germline.